The 5 T cell receptor beta chains reported below all come from one sample, sequenced in a study of Graves' ophthalmopathy and Graves' hyperthyroidism. Amplified material comprised TCR beta CDR3 regions derived from RNA transcripts. Investigators did first-round RT-PCR with HTBI primers, then second-round multiplex PCR. MiXCR, run by TCRdb on the multiplex PCR reads, gives a single entry per CDR3 protein. This table holds about 590,000 distinct CDR3 sequences, under 45% found once. Sequenced input: peripheral blood or thyroid tissue (not recorded which). These receptors originate from an adult man with Graves' hyperthyroidism.

DNA for the CDR3: TGTGCCAGCAGCTTAGCGCTGGGGGGGGCTTTCTTTGGCTACACCTTC. It codes for CASSLALGGAFFGYTF. The chain is built from TRBV7-9 and TRBJ1-2; weak D call: TRBD1 (6 bases). The V and J ends lost 0 bases and 7 bases respectively, with 18 bases between them. The CDR3 is 16 amino acids. The germline V gene encodes CDR1 SEHNR and CDR2 FQNEAQ (reference sequence).

This clonotype has a count of ten or more. V is TRBV4-2 and J is TRBJ1-3; D is ambiguous. V lost 2 bases to trimming and J lost 2 bases, with 7 bases between them. This CDR3 comprises 14 residues. Germline V lookup: CDR1 LGHNA, CDR2 YNFKEQ. CDR3: CASSQRGPGNTIYF. CDR3 DNA sequence: TGTGCCAGCAGCCAACGAGGACCTGGAAACACCATATATTTT.

This clonotype was detected ten times or more. This may stem from a read error, because a much larger clone lies one nucleotide away. The chain uses TRBV2 and TRBJ1-2; D might be TRBD1 (5 bases). This CDR3 is built from 14 residues. CDR1 and CDR2 (germline): SNHLY, FYNNEI. The DNA of the CDR3 is TGTGCCAGCAGGAGGGGCAGGGCGGACTATGGCCACACCTTC. It yields the protein CASRRGRADYGHTF. Drawing the rest from reference TRBV2 and TRBJ1-2, the complete variable domain is EPEVTQTPSHQVTQMGQEVILRCVPISNHLYFYWYRQILGQKVEFLVSFYNNEISEKSEIFDDQFSVERPDGSNFTLKIRSTKLEDSAMYFCASRRGRADYGHTFGSGTRLTVV.

This clonotype turned up a few times. The chain couples TRBV29-1 to TRBJ1-1, with 7 bases lining up with TRBD1. This CDR3 has 14 amino acids. Trimming removed 5 bases from V and 2 bases from J; junction bases left unmatched: 8. The germline V gene has CDR1 SQVTM and CDR2 ANQGSEA. The CDR3 protein is CSVRGAGGNTEAFF. The DNA for the CDR3 is TGCAGCGTTAGAGGCGCAGGGGGAAACACTGAAGCTTTCTTT.

The chain links TRBV7-2 to TRBJ2-5; the match to TRBD1 covers 12 bases. Losses at the gene ends were 5 bases for V and 4 bases for J; bases not matched to a gene: 11. The CDR3 has 17 residues. CDR1 is SGHTA, CDR2 FQGNSA, per germline. The CDR3 sequence is CASSVLAGQGAIETQYF. The CDR3 region has the DNA TGTGCCAGCAGCGTCCTAGCGGGACAGGGGGCGATAGAGACCCAGTACTTC.